This TCR beta chain was retrieved from a study of early T cells in non-severe SARS-CoV-2 infection. Study details: Sequenced bulk RNA came from whole blood that was unsorted, and chains were unpaired.

Attached unique molecular identifiers marked individual cDNA molecules. TCRdb reprocessed the 5' RACE reads via MiXCR and lists one record per CDR3 protein. The sample comprises some 46,000 distinct CDR3 sequences, about 6.5% of which are singletons, and less than 25% rests with the top ten. Trimming cost V 7 bases and J 7 bases, with 16 bases left between them. CDR3 length equals 14 residues. This material consisted of whole blood, taken at baseline. V and J are TRBV12-3 or TRBV12-4 and TRBJ2-2; D might be TRBD1 (6 bases). The receptor comes from an adult who was a healthcare worker with PCR-confirmed SARS-CoV-2 infection or an uninfected control (not recorded which). This chain's CDR3 is CASTRSGEGGELFF. The CDR3 DNA reads as TGTGCCAGCACCCGTTCAGGGGAAGGCGGGGAGCTGTTTTTT.